The 8 T cell receptor beta chains listed next were all sequenced from one sample in a study of graft-versus-host responses after intestinal transplantation. Clones were sequenced by immunoSEQ multiplex PCR, and TCRdb holds only the in-frame ones, with some missing. The repertoire holds 14,000 or so clones, with around 77% as singletons. To release intraepithelial and lamina propria lymphocytes, the graft tissue was processed. This specimen was ileum tissue, taken just under 28 days after intestinal transplant. All receptors come from a human patient who received an intestinal transplant, so some T cells may come from the graft donor.

The chain recombines TRBV10-3 with TRBJ2-7, with no clear D. The CDR3 covers 17 residues. With 3 bases removed from V and 3 bases from J, the gap between germline ends came to 21 bases. Germline V gene data show CDR1 as ENHRY and CDR2 as SYGVKD. CDR3 bases: TGTGCCATCAGTGACGGATTCCTTTACTCGTCCTACTACGAGCAGTACGTC. This encodes CAISDGFLYSSYYEQYV.

This clone was seen once. The V and J genes are TRBV28 and TRBJ1-5; D call uncertain. CDR1 and CDR2 (germline): MDHEN, SYDVKM. This CDR3 contains 16 residues. V lost 5 bases to trimming and J lost 0 bases, with 14 bases between them. The CDR3 nucleotides are TGTGCCAGCAGTGCGAGCTATGTCTTTAGCAATCAGCCCCAGCATTTT. Translation gives CASSASYVFSNQPQHF.

This rearrangement joins TRBV19 to TRBJ2-6; D gene ambiguous. Trimming took off 7 bases at V and 0 bases at J, with 10 bases between the two ends. Looked up from germline, CDR1 is LNHDA and CDR2 is SQIVND (reference sequence). CDR3 length: 15 amino acids. CDR3 sequence: CASKGGDSGANVLTF. The DNA of the CDR3 is TGTGCCAGTAAAGGCGGTGACTCTGGGGCCAACGTCCTGACTTTC.

The J gene is TRBJ2-5, the V gene TRBV6-5; D possibly corresponds to TRBD2 (6 bases). CDR1 and CDR2 from the germline V gene are MNHEY and SVGAGI. The CDR3 covers 13 residues. Trimming took off 6 bases at V and 9 bases at J, with 17 bases between the two ends. CDR3: CASRPQVGEAQYF. The CDR3 coding sequence is TGTGCCAGCAGGCCCCAGGTCGGGGAGGCCCAGTACTTC.

The rearrangement joins TRBV19 to TRBJ2-1; 12 bases agree with TRBD2. Trimming at V came to 6 bases and at J to 4 bases, leaving 7 bases not matched to a gene. CDR3 length equals 16 residues. The V gene's germline CDR1 is LNHDA and CDR2 SQIVND (reference sequence). CDR3 sequence: CASRPGLAGNYNEQFF. Here the CDR3 DNA reads TGTGCCAGTAGACCCGGACTAGCGGGGAATTACAATGAGCAGTTCTTC. Full variable domain (missing parts from reference TRBV19 and TRBJ2-1): DGGITQSPKYLFRKEGQNVTLSCEQNLNHDAMYWYRQDPGQGLRLIYYSQIVNDFQKGDIAEGYSVSREKKESFPLTVTSAQKNPTAFYLCASRPGLAGNYNEQFFGPGTRLTVL.

The chain carries TRBV10-3 and TRBJ1-1, with D perhaps matching TRBD1 (5 bases). This CDR3 spans 12 amino acids. V lost 6 bases to trimming and J lost 5 bases, with 10 bases between them. Germline CDR1 and CDR2: ENHRY and SYGVKD. CDR3 nucleotide sequence: TGTGCCATCAGCGGGGGAGATACTGAAGCTTTCTTT. Its protein is CAISGGDTEAFF.

The V call is TRBV5-6, the J call TRBJ2-3; D gene uncertain. V lost 2 bases and J lost 1, with 5 bases in between. Germline CDR1 reads SGHDT; CDR2 reads YYEEEE. This CDR3 region has 13 residues. DNA for the CDR3: TGTGCCAGCAGCTTAACGGGCACAGATACGCAGTATTTT. Amino acid sequence: CASSLTGTDTQYF. Complete variable domain (other parts from reference TRBV5-6 and TRBJ2-3): DAGVTQSPTHLIKTRGQQVTLRCSPKSGHDTVSWYQQALGQGPQFIFQYYEEEERQRGNFPDRFSGHQFPNYSSELNVNALLLGDSALYLCASSLTGTDTQYFGPGTRLTVL.

The chain combines TRBV9 with TRBJ2-3; tentative D call: TRBD2 (7 bases). Trimming took off 0 bases at V and 1 base at J, with 12 bases between the two ends. The CDR3 has 16 residues. CDR1 is SGDLS, CDR2 YYNGEE, per germline. The CDR3 region has the DNA TGTGCCAGCAGCGTAGGGGGAGGGGGGCGCACAGATACGCAGTATTTT. Its protein product is CASSVGGGGRTDTQYF.